Given below is one TCR beta chain in context. Its antigen is undetermined. The germline CDR1 and CDR2 sequences are MNHEY and SVGEGT. Trimming cost V 4 bases and J 1 base, with 19 bases left between them. The CDR3 has 17 residues. The data belong to a study of T cell responses to AZD1222 COVID-19 vaccine. About the study: Second-dose recipients at about 4 or about 12 weeks were treated as one pooled group.

Clones were sequenced by immunoSEQ multiplex PCR, and TCRdb holds only the in-frame ones, with some missing. The sample consists of 100,000 to 110,000 clones, roughly 90% of them appearing once. Study results and caveats: The study sampled repertoires only after the peak T cell response. Spike-wide vaccine-associated CD4 TCRs dominated at 160-218 and 743-854. The donor cohort was predominantly white British with a female majority, and clonal diversity may have been underestimated.

The V call is TRBV6-2 or TRBV6-3, the J call TRBJ1-1; no reliable D call. The receptor was isolated from an adult in good health. The sample consisted of peripheral blood, taken on day 0 of AZD1222 vaccination. CDR3: CASSWPTLGSENTEAFF. The DNA of the CDR3 is TGTGCCAGCAGTTGGCCCACTTTGGGGTCTGAGAACACTGAAGCTTTCTTT.